The 30 T cell receptor beta chains below all came from one sample that was sequenced in a study of T cell responses to AZD1222 COVID-19 vaccine. The method was immunoSEQ multiplex PCR; TCRdb's version includes in-frame clones alone and lacks a portion of them. The table shows more than 90,000 clones, with approximately 89% occurring only once. This specimen was peripheral blood, taken 28 days after the second AZD1222 dose. The receptors come from an adult who received the AZD1222 COVID-19 vaccine.

The chain couples TRBV15 to TRBJ2-5; D is possibly TRBD1 or TRBD2 (5 bases each). This CDR3 comprises 16 residues. Trimming pared 3 bases from V and 5 bases from J, leaving 19 bases between. Germline V gives CDR1 LNHNV, CDR2 YYDKDF (reference sequence). CDR3 sequence (DNA): TGTGCCACCAGCAGGCTCGGGGCAGGGCGACGGGAGACCCAGTACTTC. Translation: CATSRLGAGRRETQYF.

The chain employs TRBV9 and TRBJ1-1, with D uncertain. V was trimmed by 0 bases and J by 3 bases, leaving 6 bases between them. Germline values: CDR1 SGDLS, CDR2 YYNGEE. This CDR3 is built from 13 residues. This chain's CDR3 is CASSVVGDTEAFF. The CDR3 bases are TGTGCCAGCAGCGTAGTTGGAGACACTGAAGCTTTCTTT.

CDR3 protein: CASSLGGPGHAPSSYEQYF. As DNA, the CDR3 is TGCGCCAGCAGCTTGGGCGGGCCCGGACATGCTCCGAGCTCCTACGAGCAGTACTTC. This chain joins TRBV5-1 and TRBJ2-7, with D possibly being TRBD1 or TRBD2 (5 bases each). Deletions cut 0 bases from V and 0 bases from J, with 22 bases between. This CDR3 contains 19 residues. Germline V gene data show CDR1 as SGHRS and CDR2 as YFSETQ. The variable domain in full, with the rest retrieved from reference TRBV5-1 and TRBJ2-7, is KAGVTQTPRYLIKTRGQQVTLSCSPISGHRSVSWYQQTPGQGLQFLFEYFSETQRNKGNFPGRFSGRQFSNSRSEMNVSTLELGDSALYLCASSLGGPGHAPSSYEQYFGPGTRLTVT.

This chain connects TRBV7-8 to TRBJ1-2; D is uncertain. Germline V gene sequence: CDR1 SGHVS, CDR2 FQNEAQ. This CDR3 has 11 amino acids. Trimming left V 4 bases short and J 8 bases short, with 8 bases between. The CDR3 spells CASSSVEGYTF. Here the CDR3 DNA reads TGTGCCAGCAGCTCCGTTGAGGGCTACACCTTC.

The chain is built from TRBV5-4 and TRBJ1-2; D is perhaps TRBD1 (6 bases). This CDR3 has 15 residues. Germline CDR1 reads SGHNT; CDR2 reads YYREEE (reference sequence). V was pared by 3 bases and J by 6 bases, with 18 bases between. The CDR3 DNA sequence: TGTGCCAGCAGCTCGCCTGGACAGACGAAGGATGGCTACACCTTC. Amino acid sequence: CASSSPGQTKDGYTF. The entire variable domain, with the rest obtained from reference TRBV5-4 and TRBJ1-2, is as follows: ETGVTQSPTHLIKTRGQQVTLRCSSQSGHNTVSWYQQALGQGPQFIFQYYREEENGRGNFPPRFSGLQFPNYSSELNVNALELDDSALYLCASSSPGQTKDGYTFGSGTRLTVV.

Written as DNA, the CDR3 is TGTGCCAGCAGCTCCCGGGGGGGCGCGCCCACTGGGGCCAACGTCCTGACTTTC. It translates to CASSSRGGAPTGANVLTF. The chain has TRBV5-4 and TRBJ2-6; 8 positions match TRBD2. The CDR3 consists of 18 residues. The ends lost 3 bases at V and 2 bases at J; junction bases unmatched: 10. Germline V gene data show CDR1 as SGHNT and CDR2 as YYREEE (reference sequence).

CDR3 loop: CASSLEMGPLSYEQYF. The CDR3 DNA follows: TGTGCCAGCAGCTTAGAAATGGGTCCGCTCTCCTACGAGCAGTACTTC. This chain uses TRBV7-9 with TRBJ2-7, with no clear D. The CDR3 has 16 residues. Germline V lookup: CDR1 SEHNR, CDR2 FQNEAQ (reference sequence). V gave up 1 base and J gave up 0 bases, with 13 bases separating them.

The chain couples TRBV9 to TRBJ2-1; tentatively, D is TRBD2 (6 bases). This CDR3 has 17 residues. The germline V gene has CDR1 SGDLS and CDR2 YYNGEE. The germline V and J ends were trimmed by 0 bases and 0 bases, with 13 bases remaining between them. DNA for the CDR3: TGTGCCAGCAGCGTAGAACTAGCTCAGCTCTCCTACAATGAGCAGTTCTTC. Translation gives CASSVELAQLSYNEQFF.

This clone was seen once. The chain uses TRBV11-1 and TRBJ2-1, with TRBD1 matching 11 bases. The CDR3 totals 16 residues. Germline CDR1 is SGHAT and CDR2 is FQDESV (reference sequence). V was clipped by 1 base and J by 4 bases; unmatched bases: 3. CDR3 sequence reads: CASSLGTGGAYNEQFF. In DNA form, the CDR3 reads TGTGCCAGCAGCTTAGGGACAGGGGGCGCGTACAATGAGCAGTTCTTC.

The CDR3 reads CASSFDNMGGYTF. CDR3 bases: TGTGCCAGCAGTTTCGACAATATGGGTGGCTACACCTTC. The V and J genes are TRBV27 and TRBJ1-2, with unresolved D. The germline V and J ends were trimmed by 3 bases and 7 bases, with 12 bases remaining between them. This CDR3 region has 13 residues. Germline loops: CDR1 MNHEY, CDR2 SMNVEV (reference sequence).

The chain uses TRBV19 and TRBJ2-2; 8 bases map to TRBD2. The V gene end was trimmed by 5 bases and the J gene end by 4 bases; junction bases not matched to a gene: 9. CDR1 and CDR2 (germline): LNHDA, SQIVND (reference sequence). This CDR3 comprises 16 residues. CDR3 region: CASSLSGTSPTGELFF. The CDR3 region has the DNA TGTGCCAGTAGTCTCTCCGGGACTAGTCCCACCGGGGAGCTGTTTTTT.

The genes are TRBV12-3 or TRBV12-4 and TRBJ1-1, with TRBD1 as a possible D gene (6 bases). V was trimmed by 4 bases and J by 6 bases, leaving 12 bases between them. The CDR3 is 13 amino acids. DNA for the CDR3: TGTGCCAGCAGTTCGGACAGAGGGGCTGAAGCTTTCTTT. Translation: CASSSDRGAEAFF.

This chain joins TRBV19 and TRBJ1-1; D possibly corresponds to TRBD1 (6 bases). This CDR3 is 12 amino acids long. V was shortened by 7 bases and J by 4 bases, with 10 bases between the two germline ends. CDR1 is LNHDA and CDR2 is SQIVND in the germline V gene (reference sequence). Written as DNA, the CDR3 is TGTGCCAGTAATCAGGGGCCCACTGAAGCTTTCTTT. Its translation: CASNQGPTEAFF.

The chain has TRBV5-1 and TRBJ2-5, with 9 bases fitting TRBD1. Per the germline V gene, CDR1 is SGHRS and CDR2 is YFSETQ. V lost 3 bases to trimming and J lost 5 bases; unmatched junction nucleotides: 8. The CDR3 totals 15 residues. CDR3 protein: CASSSLQGAGETQYF. CDR3 sequence (DNA): TGCGCCAGCAGCTCCCTACAGGGGGCGGGTGAGACCCAGTACTTC.

V usage is TRBV28 and J usage is TRBJ2-7, with D tentatively TRBD2 (6 bases). From germline, CDR1 is MDHEN and CDR2 SYDVKM. The CDR3 loop spans 12 amino acids. The V gene lost 4 bases and the J gene lost 6 bases, with 10 bases spanning the gap. This chain's CDR3 is CASSSAGSEQYF. DNA for the CDR3: TGTGCCAGCAGTTCGGCGGGGTCCGAGCAGTACTTC.

This chain joins TRBV2 and TRBJ1-4, with unresolved D. In germline, CDR1 is SNHLY, CDR2 FYNNEI. The germline V and J ends were trimmed by 7 bases and 0 bases, with 6 bases remaining between them. The CDR3 has 13 residues. As DNA, the CDR3 is TGTGCCAGCACCGGGGCAACTAATGAAAAACTGTTTTTT. Protein: CASTGATNEKLFF.

The chain is built from TRBV7-8 and TRBJ1-2, with TRBD1 matching 7 bases. V lost 1 base to trimming and J lost 7 bases; unmatched junction nucleotides: 12. Per germline, CDR1 SGHVS and CDR2 FQNEAQ. CDR3 length: 16 amino acids. The CDR3 sequence: CASSLGRRGRHFGYTF. The CDR3 DNA sequence: TGTGCCAGCAGCTTAGGGCGGAGGGGGCGTCATTTTGGCTACACCTTC.

The chain combines TRBV6-5 with TRBJ2-7; TRBD1 matches 8 bases. The V gene end was trimmed by 4 bases and the J gene end by 7 bases; junction bases not matched to a gene: 9. CDR1 and CDR2 (germline): MNHEY, SVGAGI. The CDR3 has 14 residues. CDR3 nucleotides: TGTGCCAGCAGTTCTGGACAGGGTTTAGGGGAGCAGTACTTC. It encodes CASSSGQGLGEQYF.

The chain combines TRBV5-1 with TRBJ2-1; 8 nucleotides align to TRBD1. Germline V gives CDR1 SGHRS, CDR2 YFSETQ. The J segment lost 4 bases and the V segment lost 3 bases, leaving 3 bases of the junction unmatched. The CDR3 covers 14 residues. CDR3 sequence: CASSWDRLYNEQFF. The CDR3 nucleotides read TGCGCCAGCAGCTGGGACAGGTTGTACAATGAGCAGTTCTTC.

The chain links TRBV14 to TRBJ1-2, with D perhaps TRBD1 (5 bases). The CDR3 runs to 17 residues. The V gene's germline CDR1 is SGHDN and CDR2 FVKESK. V lost 1 base, J lost 0 bases, and 15 bases lay in between. CDR3 amino acids: CASSQGASFRANYGYTF. Written as DNA, the CDR3 is TGTGCCAGCAGCCAAGGCGCCAGTTTCAGGGCTAACTATGGCTACACCTTC.

This CDR3 reads CASSPIGRGSNQPQHF. CDR3 bases: TGTGCCAGCAGCCCCATCGGGAGGGGGTCGAATCAGCCCCAGCATTTT. This chain connects TRBV7-8 to TRBJ1-5, with a tentative D call TRBD1 (6 bases). The CDR3 has 16 residues. Trimming took 5 bases from V and 4 from J, leaving 18 bases between them. Germline V gene lookup returns CDR1 SGHVS and CDR2 FQNEAQ.

The V call is TRBV3-1 (or the pseudogene TRBV3-2), the J call TRBJ1-4; TRBD1 agrees at 10 bases. Per the germline V gene, CDR1 is LGHDT and CDR2 is YNNKEL (reference sequence). CDR3 length: 14 residues. Trimming cost V 2 bases and J 8 bases; bases outside gene matches: 2. The CDR3 nucleotides read TGTGCCAGCAGCCAAAGGACAGGGGGAGAAAAACTGTTTTTT. Translated, it gives CASSQRTGGEKLFF.

On this clone: The junction departs from the called germline gene at one end, perhaps through a read error. This chain links TRBV6-1 with TRBJ1-5, with 7 bases aligning to TRBD1. The CDR3 covers 13 residues. Germline V lookup: CDR1 MNHNS, CDR2 SASEGT. Here the CDR3 DNA reads TGTGCCAGCGGTGACAGGGACTGGCAGCCCCAGCATTTT. It yields the protein CASGDRDWQPQHF.

V is TRBV4-1 and J is TRBJ1-1; D call uncertain. Per germline, CDR1 MGHRA and CDR2 YSYEKL. Trimming took 0 bases from V and 7 from J, leaving 6 bases between them. CDR3 length: 12 residues. CDR3 sequence (DNA): TGCGCCAGCAGCCAAGATAAAGATGAAGCTTTCTTT. Encoded protein: CASSQDKDEAFF.

This chain uses TRBV19 with TRBJ1-6; no reliable D call. With 11 bases removed from V and 10 bases from J, the gap between germline ends came to 6 bases. Germline loops: CDR1 LNHDA, CDR2 SQIVND (reference sequence). The length of the CDR3 is 9 residues. This CDR3 is CAGGSPLHF. Written as DNA, the CDR3 is TGTGCCGGCGGATCACCCCTCCACTTT.

This rearrangement joins TRBV6-2 or TRBV6-3 to TRBJ2-7; a possible D gene is TRBD1 (6 bases). V was trimmed by 1 base and J by 5 bases, leaving 12 bases between them. Per germline, CDR1 MNHEY and CDR2 SVGEGT. CDR3 length equals 14 residues. The CDR3 sequence is CASSYLGATDEQYF. The CDR3 coding sequence is TGTGCCAGCAGTTACTTGGGGGCGACGGACGAGCAGTACTTC.

In nucleotides, the CDR3 is TGTGCCAGCAGCGCCAGGGTGGGGGTAGGGGAAAAACTGTTTTTT. Protein: CASSARVGVGEKLFF. The chain couples TRBV25-1 to TRBJ1-4; perhaps TRBD1 as D (5 bases). Trimming pared 6 bases from V and 8 bases from J, leaving 19 bases between. The CDR3 extends over 15 amino acids. The germline V gene has CDR1 MGHDK and CDR2 SYGVNS.

The chain links TRBV5-5 to TRBJ1-2; D not certain. The germline V and J ends were trimmed by 2 bases and 4 bases, with 9 bases remaining between them. The CDR3 length is 13 residues. Germline CDR1 SGHKS, CDR2 YYEKEE (reference sequence). The CDR3 sequence: CASSFDGSYGYTF. The CDR3 region has the DNA TGTGCCAGCAGCTTCGACGGGTCCTATGGCTACACCTTC. The full variable domain, with the rest looked up from reference TRBV5-5 and TRBJ1-2, is DAGVTQSPTHLIKTRGQQVTLRCSPISGHKSVSWYQQVLGQGPQFIFQYYEKEERGRGNFPDRFSARQFPNYSSELNVNALLLGDSALYLCASSFDGSYGYTFGSGTRLTVV.

V usage is TRBV9 and J usage is TRBJ1-2, with D maybe TRBD1 (5 bases). V was clipped by 4 bases and J by 3 bases, with 13 bases between them. The CDR3 covers 14 residues. Germline V lookup: CDR1 SGDLS, CDR2 YYNGEE. CDR3: CASSSSTDYYGYTF. The CDR3 DNA is TGTGCCAGCAGCTCTTCGACAGACTACTATGGCTACACCTTC.

This chain uses TRBV7-8 with TRBJ2-7, with unresolved D. The germline CDR1 and CDR2 sequences are SGHVS and FQNEAQ. The CDR3 is 13 residues long. V was trimmed by 3 bases and J by 2 bases, leaving 8 bases between them. CDR3 sequence (DNA): TGTGCCAGCAGCTTTCAAATGGCCTACGAGCAGTACTTC. This codes for CASSFQMAYEQYF. Drawing the rest from reference TRBV7-8 and TRBJ2-7, the complete variable domain is GAGVSQSPRYKVAKRGQDVALRCDPISGHVSLFWYQQALGQGPEFLTYFQNEAQLDKSGLPSDRFFAERPEGSVSTLKIQRTQQEDSAVYLCASSFQMAYEQYFGPGTRLTVT.